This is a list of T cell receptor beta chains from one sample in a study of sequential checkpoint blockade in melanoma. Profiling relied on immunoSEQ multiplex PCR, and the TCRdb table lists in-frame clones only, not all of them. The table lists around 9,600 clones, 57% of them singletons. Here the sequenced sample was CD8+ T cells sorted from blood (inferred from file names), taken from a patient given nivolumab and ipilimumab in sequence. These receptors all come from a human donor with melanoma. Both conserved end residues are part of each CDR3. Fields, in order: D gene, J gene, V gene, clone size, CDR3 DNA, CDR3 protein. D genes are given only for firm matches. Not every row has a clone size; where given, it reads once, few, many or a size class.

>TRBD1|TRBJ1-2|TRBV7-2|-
TGTGCCAGCAGCAGGGGACAGGGCGACTATGGCTACACCTTC
CASSRGQGDYGYTF
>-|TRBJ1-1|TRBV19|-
TGTGCCAGTAGTCCCGGGACACTGAACACTGAAGCTTTCTTT
CASSPGTLNTEAFF
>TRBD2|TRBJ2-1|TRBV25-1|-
TGTGCCACCAAACTAGCGGGAGGGCCGGGTGAGCAGTTCTTC
CATKLAGGPGEQFF
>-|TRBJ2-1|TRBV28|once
TGTGCCAGCAGCGTAGGGACTTACAATGAGCAGTTCTTC
CASSVGTYNEQFF
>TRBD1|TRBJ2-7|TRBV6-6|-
TGTGCCAGCAGTTACCCGGACAGGGATCCCTCCTACGAGCAGTACTTC
CASSYPDRDPSYEQYF
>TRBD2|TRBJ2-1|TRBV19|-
TGTGCCAGTAGTATTGTAGCGGGAGATGAGCAGTTCTTC
CASSIVAGDEQFF
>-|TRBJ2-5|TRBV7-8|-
TGTGCCAGCAGCTTAAACAGCCAAGAGACCCAGTACTTC
CASSLNSQETQYF
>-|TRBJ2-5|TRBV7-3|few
TGTGCCAGCAGCTTAGTTTCCAGGGCTCGCATGGAGACCCAGTACTTC
CASSLVSRARMETQYF
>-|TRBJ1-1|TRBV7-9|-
TGTGCCAGCAGCTTAGAGAGGACTGAAGCTTTCTTT
CASSLERTEAFF
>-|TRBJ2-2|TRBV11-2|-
TGTGCCAGCAGCTTATACACATCCACCGGGGAGCTGTTTTTT
CASSLYTSTGELFF
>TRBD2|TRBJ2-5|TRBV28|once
TGTGCCAGCAGCTCCGGTCGTCTAGCGGGAGAGGAAGAGACCCAGTACTTC
CASSSGRLAGEEETQYF
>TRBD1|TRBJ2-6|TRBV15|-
TGTGCCACCAGCAGAGCGGTGGACAGGGTATCTGGGGCCAACGTCCTGACTTTC
CATSRAVDRVSGANVLTF
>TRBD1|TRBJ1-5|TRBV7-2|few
TGTGCCAGCAGCTTAAGGGGACAGCAGCATCAGCCCCAGCATTTT
CASSLRGQQHQPQHF
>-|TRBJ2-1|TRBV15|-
TGTGCCACCAGCAGAGATCTGTCTAGATACTACAATGAGCAGTTCTTC
CATSRDLSRYYNEQFF
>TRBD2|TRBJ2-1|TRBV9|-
TGTGCCAGCAGCCTCACGACTAGCGGATACAATGAGCAGTTCTTC
CASSLTTSGYNEQFF
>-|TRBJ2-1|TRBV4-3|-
TGCGCCAGCAGCCCCCAAGGGGGGGATGAGCAGTTCTTC
CASSPQGGDEQFF
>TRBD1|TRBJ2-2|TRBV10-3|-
TGTGCCATCAGTGAGTCGATTTCGGACAGGGGGCGCGACACCGGGGAGCTGTTTTTT
CAISESISDRGRDTGELFF
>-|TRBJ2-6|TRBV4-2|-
TGTGCCAGCAGCCAAGAGTCCAGGGGAACTGGGGCCAACGTCCTGACTTTC
CASSQESRGTGANVLTF
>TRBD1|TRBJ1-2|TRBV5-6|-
TGTGCCAGCAGCTGGACAGGTTCAAACTATGGCTACACCTTC
CASSWTGSNYGYTF
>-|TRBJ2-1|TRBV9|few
TGTGCCAGCACACTTAATCAGGGGGAGCAGTTCTTC
CASTLNQGEQFF
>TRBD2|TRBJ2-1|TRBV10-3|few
TGTGCCATCAGTGAGTCGGTGTTAGCGGGCGATGAGCAGTTCTTC
CAISESVLAGDEQFF
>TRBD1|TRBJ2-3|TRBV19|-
TGTGCCACCAACACTGGACAGGGTTCCGATACGCAGTATTTT
CATNTGQGSDTQYF